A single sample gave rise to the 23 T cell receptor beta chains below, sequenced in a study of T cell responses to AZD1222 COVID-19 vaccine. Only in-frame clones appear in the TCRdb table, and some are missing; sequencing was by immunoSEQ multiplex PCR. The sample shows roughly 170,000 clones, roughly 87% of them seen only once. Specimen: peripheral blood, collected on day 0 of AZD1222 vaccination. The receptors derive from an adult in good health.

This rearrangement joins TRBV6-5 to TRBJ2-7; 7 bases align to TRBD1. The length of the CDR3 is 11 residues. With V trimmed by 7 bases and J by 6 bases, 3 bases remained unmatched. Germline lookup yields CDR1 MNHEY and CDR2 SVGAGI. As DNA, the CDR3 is TGTGCCAGCATTCACAGGGGCGAGCAGTACTTC. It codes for CASIHRGEQYF.

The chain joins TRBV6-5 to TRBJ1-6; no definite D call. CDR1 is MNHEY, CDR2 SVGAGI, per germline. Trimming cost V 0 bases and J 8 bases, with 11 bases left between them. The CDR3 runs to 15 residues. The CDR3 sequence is CASSYSFRGYSPLHF. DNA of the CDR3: TGTGCCAGCAGTTACTCGTTCCGAGGGTATTCACCCCTCCACTTT.

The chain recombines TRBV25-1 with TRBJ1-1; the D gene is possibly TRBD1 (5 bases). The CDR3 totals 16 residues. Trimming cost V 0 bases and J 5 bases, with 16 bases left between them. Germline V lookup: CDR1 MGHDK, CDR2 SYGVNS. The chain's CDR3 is CASSEYTAEGRTEAFF. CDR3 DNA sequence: TGTGCCAGCAGTGAATATACCGCAGAGGGGCGGACTGAAGCTTTCTTT.

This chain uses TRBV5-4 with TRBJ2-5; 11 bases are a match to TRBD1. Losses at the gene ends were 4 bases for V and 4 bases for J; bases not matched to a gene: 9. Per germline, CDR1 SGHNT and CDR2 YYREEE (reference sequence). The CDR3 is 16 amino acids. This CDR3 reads CASSTTAGTGGETQYF. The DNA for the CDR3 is TGTGCCAGCAGCACTACTGCCGGGACAGGGGGAGAGACCCAGTACTTC.

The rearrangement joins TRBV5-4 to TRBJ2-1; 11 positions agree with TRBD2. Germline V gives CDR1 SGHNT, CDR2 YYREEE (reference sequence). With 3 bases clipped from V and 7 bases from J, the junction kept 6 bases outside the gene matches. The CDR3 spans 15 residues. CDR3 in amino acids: CASSSKGLAGNEQFF. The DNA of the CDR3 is TGTGCCAGCAGCTCAAAAGGACTAGCGGGTAATGAGCAGTTCTTC.

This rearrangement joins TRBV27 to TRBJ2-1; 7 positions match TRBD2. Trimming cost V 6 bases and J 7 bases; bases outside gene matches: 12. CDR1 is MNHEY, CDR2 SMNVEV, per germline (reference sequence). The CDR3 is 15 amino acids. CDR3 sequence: CASSQRDPRLNEQFF. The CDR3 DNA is TGTGCCAGCAGCCAGCGGGACCCGAGACTTAATGAGCAGTTCTTC.

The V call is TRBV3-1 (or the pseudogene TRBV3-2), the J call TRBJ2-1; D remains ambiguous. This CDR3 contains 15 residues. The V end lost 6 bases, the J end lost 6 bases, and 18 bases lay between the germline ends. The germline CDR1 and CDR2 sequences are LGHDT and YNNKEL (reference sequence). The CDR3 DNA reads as TGTGCCAGCAGGGGGAATTCAGAAGGGATCAATGAGCAGTTCTTC. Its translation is CASRGNSEGINEQFF.

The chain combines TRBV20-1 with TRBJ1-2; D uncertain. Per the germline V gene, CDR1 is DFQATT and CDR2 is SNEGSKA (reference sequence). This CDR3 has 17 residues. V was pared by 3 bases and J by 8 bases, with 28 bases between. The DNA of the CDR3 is TGCAGTGCTAGTCTCAAGCCTGGGCAGGAGGAGGGAGGGGGCTACACCTTC. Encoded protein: CSASLKPGQEEGGGYTF.

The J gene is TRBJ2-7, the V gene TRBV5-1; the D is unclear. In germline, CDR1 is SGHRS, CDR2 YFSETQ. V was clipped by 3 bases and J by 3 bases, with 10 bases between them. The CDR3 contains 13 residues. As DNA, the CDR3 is TGCGCCAGCAGCTCCGGATTCAGCTACGAGCAGTACTTC. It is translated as CASSSGFSYEQYF.

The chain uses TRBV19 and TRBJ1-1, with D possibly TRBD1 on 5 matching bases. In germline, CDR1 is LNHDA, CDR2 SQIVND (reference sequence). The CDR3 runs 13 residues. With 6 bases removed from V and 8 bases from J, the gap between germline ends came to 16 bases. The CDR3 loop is CASRTKGRFEAFF. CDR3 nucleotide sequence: TGTGCCAGTAGAACCAAGGGACGGTTCGAAGCTTTCTTT.

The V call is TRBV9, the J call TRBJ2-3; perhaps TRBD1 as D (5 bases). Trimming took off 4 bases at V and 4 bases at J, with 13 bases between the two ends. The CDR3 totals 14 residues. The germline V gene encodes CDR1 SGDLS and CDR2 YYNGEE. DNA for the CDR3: TGTGCCAGCAGCTCCCAGGGTTGGGCAGATACGCAGTATTTT. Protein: CASSSQGWADTQYF.

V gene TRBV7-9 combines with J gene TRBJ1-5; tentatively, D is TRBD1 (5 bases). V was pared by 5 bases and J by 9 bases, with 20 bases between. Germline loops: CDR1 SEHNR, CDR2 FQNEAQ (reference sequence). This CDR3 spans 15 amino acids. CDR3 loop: CASSQAGSPPGPQHF. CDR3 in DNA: TGTGCCAGCAGCCAAGCAGGGAGTCCTCCTGGGCCCCAGCATTTT.

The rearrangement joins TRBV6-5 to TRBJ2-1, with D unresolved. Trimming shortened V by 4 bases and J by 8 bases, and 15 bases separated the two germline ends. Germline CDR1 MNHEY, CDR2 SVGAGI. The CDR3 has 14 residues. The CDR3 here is CASSLRAGLDEQFF. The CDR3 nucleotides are TGTGCCAGCAGTTTAAGGGCCGGATTGGATGAGCAGTTCTTC.

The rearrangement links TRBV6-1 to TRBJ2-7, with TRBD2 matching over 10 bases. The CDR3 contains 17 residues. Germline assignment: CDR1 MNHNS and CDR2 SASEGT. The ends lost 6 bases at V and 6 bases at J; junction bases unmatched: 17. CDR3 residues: CASRERGAWLAGAEQYF. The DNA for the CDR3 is TGTGCCAGCAGGGAAAGGGGCGCGTGGCTAGCGGGAGCCGAGCAGTACTTC.

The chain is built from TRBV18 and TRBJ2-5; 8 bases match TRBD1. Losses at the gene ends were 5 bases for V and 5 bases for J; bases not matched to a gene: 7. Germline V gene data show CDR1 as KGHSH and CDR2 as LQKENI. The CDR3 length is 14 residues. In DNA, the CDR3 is TGTGCCAGCTCAAGGACAGGGATTGGGGAGACCCAGTACTTC. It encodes CASSRTGIGETQYF.

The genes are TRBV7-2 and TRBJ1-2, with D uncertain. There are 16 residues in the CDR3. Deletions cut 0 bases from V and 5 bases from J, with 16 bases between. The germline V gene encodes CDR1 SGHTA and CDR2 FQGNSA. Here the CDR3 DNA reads TGTGCCAGCAGCTTAGCCTCAAGCGGGCAGTTTTATGGCTACACCTTC. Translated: CASSLASSGQFYGYTF.

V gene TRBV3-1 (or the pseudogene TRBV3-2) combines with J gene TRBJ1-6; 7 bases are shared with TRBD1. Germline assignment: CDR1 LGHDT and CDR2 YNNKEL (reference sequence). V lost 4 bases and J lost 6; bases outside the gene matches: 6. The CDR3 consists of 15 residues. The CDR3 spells CASSRRDRVNSPLHF. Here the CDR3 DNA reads TGTGCCAGCAGCCGCCGGGACAGAGTTAATTCACCCCTCCACTTT.

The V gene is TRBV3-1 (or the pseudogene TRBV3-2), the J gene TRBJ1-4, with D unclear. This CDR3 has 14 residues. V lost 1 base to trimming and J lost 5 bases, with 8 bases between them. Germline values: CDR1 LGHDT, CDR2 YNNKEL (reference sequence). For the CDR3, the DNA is TGTGCCAGCAGCCAAGGGTGGATGAATGAAAAACTGTTTTTT. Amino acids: CASSQGWMNEKLFF.

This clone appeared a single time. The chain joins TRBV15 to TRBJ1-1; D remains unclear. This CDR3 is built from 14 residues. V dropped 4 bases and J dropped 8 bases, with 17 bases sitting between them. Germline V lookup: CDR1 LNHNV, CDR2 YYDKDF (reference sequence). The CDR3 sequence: CATSTPGGPAEAFF. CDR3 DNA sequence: TGTGCCACCAGCACACCCGGTGGACCCGCAGAAGCTTTCTTT.

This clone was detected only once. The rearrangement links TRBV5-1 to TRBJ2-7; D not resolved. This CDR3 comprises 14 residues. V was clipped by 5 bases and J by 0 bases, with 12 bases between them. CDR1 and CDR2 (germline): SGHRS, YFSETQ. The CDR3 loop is CASSPGSGSYEQYF. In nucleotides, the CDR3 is TGCGCCAGCAGTCCAGGCTCGGGCTCCTACGAGCAGTACTTC.

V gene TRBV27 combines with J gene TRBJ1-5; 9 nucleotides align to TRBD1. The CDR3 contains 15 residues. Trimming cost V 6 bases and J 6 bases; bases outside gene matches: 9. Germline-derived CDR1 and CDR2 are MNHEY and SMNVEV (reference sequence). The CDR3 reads CASSLTGGFRQPQHF. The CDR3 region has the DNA TGTGCCAGCAGCTTGACAGGGGGGTTTCGTCAGCCCCAGCATTTT.

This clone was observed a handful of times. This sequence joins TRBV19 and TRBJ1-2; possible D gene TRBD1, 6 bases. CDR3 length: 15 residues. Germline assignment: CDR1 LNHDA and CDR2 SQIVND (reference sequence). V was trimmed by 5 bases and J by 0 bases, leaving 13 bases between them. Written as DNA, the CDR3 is TGTGCCAGTAGTGAAACAGGGCCAGCTAACTATGGCTACACCTTC. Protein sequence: CASSETGPANYGYTF.

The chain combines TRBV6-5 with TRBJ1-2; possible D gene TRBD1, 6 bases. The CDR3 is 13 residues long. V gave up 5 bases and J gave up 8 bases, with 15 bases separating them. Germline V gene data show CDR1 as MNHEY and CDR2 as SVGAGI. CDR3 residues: CASSPKTGIGYTF. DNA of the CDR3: TGTGCCAGCAGTCCAAAAACAGGGATAGGCTACACCTTC.